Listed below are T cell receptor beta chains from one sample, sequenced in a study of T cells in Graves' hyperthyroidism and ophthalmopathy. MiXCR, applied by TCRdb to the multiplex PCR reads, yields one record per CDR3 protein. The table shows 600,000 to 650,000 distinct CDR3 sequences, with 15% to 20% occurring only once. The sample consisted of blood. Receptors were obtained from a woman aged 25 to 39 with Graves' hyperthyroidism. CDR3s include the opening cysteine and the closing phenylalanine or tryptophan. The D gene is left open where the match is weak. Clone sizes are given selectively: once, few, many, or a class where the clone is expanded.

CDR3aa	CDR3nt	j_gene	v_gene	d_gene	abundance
CSTRLGSSYEQYF	TGCAGCACTAGACTAGGGAGCTCCTACGAGCAGTACTTC	TRBJ2-7	TRBV20-1	-	many
CASRGAGHTDTQYF	TGTGCCAGCAGGGGAGCGGGCCACACAGATACGCAGTATTTT	TRBJ2-3	TRBV11-2	-	-
CASSLGRPPYEQYF	TGTGCCAGCAGCTTAGGACGGCCTCCCTACGAGCAGTACTTC	TRBJ2-7	TRBV7-8	-	many
CASTIGIYSYNEQFF	TGTGCCAGCACTATAGGGATTTACTCCTACAATGAGCAGTTCTTC	TRBJ2-1	TRBV6-2/TRBV6-3	-	few
CASSYGQGTYQPQHF	TGCGCCAGCAGTTACGGACAGGGTACGTATCAGCCCCAGCATTTT	TRBJ1-5	TRBV4-1	TRBD1	-
CASRVSGGLNTEAFF	TGTGCCAGTAGGGTTTCCGGGGGTCTGAACACTGAAGCTTTCTTT	TRBJ1-1	TRBV19	-	few
CASSLVVYSNQPQHF	TGTGCCAGCAGCTTGGTAGTTTATAGCAATCAGCCCCAGCATTTT	TRBJ1-5	TRBV5-5	-	many
CASSPLDRGWLSDTQYF	TGTGCCAGCAGCCCCCTGGACAGGGGATGGTTGTCAGATACGCAGTATTTT	TRBJ2-3	TRBV14	TRBD1	few
CASSLEGLAGVTDTQYF	TGTGCCAGCAGCTTAGAAGGCCTAGCGGGAGTCACAGATACGCAGTATTTT	TRBJ2-3	TRBV11-2	TRBD2	many
CSALPTGAKNIQYF	TGCAGTGCCCTCCCGACTGGAGCCAAAAACATTCAGTACTTC	TRBJ2-4	TRBV20-1	-	-
CASSLVASGRAFNEQFF	TGTGCCAGCAGTTTAGTGGCTAGCGGGAGGGCCTTCAATGAGCAGTTCTTC	TRBJ2-1	TRBV27	TRBD2	many
CATSDFAGPVDEQYF	TGTGCCACCAGTGATTTCGCGGGACCGGTTGACGAGCAGTACTTC	TRBJ2-7	TRBV24-1	-	-
CASSAHRGGAKNIQYF	TGTGCCAGCAGTGCACACAGGGGAGGAGCCAAAAACATTCAGTACTTC	TRBJ2-4	TRBV28	-	-
CASSFRGAVNIHEQYF	TGCGCCAGCAGCTTCCGGGGCGCGGTTAATATCCACGAGCAGTACTTC	TRBJ2-7	TRBV5-1	-	-
CAISDPGRNTEAFF	TGTGCCATCAGTGACCCAGGGAGAAACACTGAAGCTTTCTTT	TRBJ1-1	TRBV10-3	-	few
CSANGLAGQKRRYEQYF	TGCAGTGCTAACGGACTAGCGGGGCAGAAGAGAAGGTACGAGCAGTACTTC	TRBJ2-7	TRBV20-1	TRBD2	few
CASSERGREVIPLHEQYF	TGTGCCAGCAGTGAAAGGGGGCGGGAGGTAATCCCCCTCCACGAGCAGTACTTC	TRBJ2-7	TRBV2	-	many